The source of this T cell receptor (beta chain) is a study of vaccination and CD4 T cells after COVID-19. Turning to the study itself: SARS-CoV-2, HCoV-NL63, HCoV-OC43 and HCoV-229E supplied the overlapping spike peptides used to stimulate cells.

Of note for this clonotype: Its target is unknown.

The Oncomine TCR Beta short-read assay sequenced DNA from cultured CD4+ T cells. TCRdb re-derived calls from the PCR reads in MiXCR, one entry per CDR3 protein. The sample shows 15,000 to 25,000 distinct CDR3 sequences, approximately 48% of them seen only once. The sample's treatment: approximately nine-day PBMC culture with coronavirus spike peptide pools or control peptides (ViraFEST assay). Following expansion of antigen-specific T cells with peptide pools, ViraFEST then sequenced TCRs. Per germline, CDR1 LNHDA and CDR2 SQIVND (reference sequence). The V and J ends lost 6 bases and 4 bases respectively, with 13 bases between them. The CDR3 covers 14 residues. Study-wide results and caveats: Analysis covered relatively few convalescent patients and lacked any early post-infection timepoints.

The clonotype was recovered from a human donor who had recovered from COVID-19. V is TRBV19 and J is TRBJ1-5; possibly TRBD1 for D (5 bases). This material consisted of CD4+ T cells from blood, cultured in vitro, taken after SARS-CoV-2 vaccination. The CDR3 loop reads CASSTRQPNQPQHF. In nucleotides, the CDR3 is TGTGCCAGTAGCACCCGACAGCCAAATCAGCCCCAGCATTTT.